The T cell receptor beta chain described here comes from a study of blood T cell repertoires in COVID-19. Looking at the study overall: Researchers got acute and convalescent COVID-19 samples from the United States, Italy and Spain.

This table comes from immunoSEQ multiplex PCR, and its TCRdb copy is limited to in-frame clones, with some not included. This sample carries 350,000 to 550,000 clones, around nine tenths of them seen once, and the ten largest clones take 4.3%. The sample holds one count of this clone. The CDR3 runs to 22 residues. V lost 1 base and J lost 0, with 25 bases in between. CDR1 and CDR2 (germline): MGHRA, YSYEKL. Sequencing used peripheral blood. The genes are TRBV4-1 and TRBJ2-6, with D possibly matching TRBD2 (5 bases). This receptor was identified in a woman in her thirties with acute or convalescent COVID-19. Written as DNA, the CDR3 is TGCGCCAGCAGCCAAGGTCGAGGGAAACGCGCAGGCCGAAACTCTGGGGCCAACGTCCTGACTTTC. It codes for CASSQGRGKRAGRNSGANVLTF.